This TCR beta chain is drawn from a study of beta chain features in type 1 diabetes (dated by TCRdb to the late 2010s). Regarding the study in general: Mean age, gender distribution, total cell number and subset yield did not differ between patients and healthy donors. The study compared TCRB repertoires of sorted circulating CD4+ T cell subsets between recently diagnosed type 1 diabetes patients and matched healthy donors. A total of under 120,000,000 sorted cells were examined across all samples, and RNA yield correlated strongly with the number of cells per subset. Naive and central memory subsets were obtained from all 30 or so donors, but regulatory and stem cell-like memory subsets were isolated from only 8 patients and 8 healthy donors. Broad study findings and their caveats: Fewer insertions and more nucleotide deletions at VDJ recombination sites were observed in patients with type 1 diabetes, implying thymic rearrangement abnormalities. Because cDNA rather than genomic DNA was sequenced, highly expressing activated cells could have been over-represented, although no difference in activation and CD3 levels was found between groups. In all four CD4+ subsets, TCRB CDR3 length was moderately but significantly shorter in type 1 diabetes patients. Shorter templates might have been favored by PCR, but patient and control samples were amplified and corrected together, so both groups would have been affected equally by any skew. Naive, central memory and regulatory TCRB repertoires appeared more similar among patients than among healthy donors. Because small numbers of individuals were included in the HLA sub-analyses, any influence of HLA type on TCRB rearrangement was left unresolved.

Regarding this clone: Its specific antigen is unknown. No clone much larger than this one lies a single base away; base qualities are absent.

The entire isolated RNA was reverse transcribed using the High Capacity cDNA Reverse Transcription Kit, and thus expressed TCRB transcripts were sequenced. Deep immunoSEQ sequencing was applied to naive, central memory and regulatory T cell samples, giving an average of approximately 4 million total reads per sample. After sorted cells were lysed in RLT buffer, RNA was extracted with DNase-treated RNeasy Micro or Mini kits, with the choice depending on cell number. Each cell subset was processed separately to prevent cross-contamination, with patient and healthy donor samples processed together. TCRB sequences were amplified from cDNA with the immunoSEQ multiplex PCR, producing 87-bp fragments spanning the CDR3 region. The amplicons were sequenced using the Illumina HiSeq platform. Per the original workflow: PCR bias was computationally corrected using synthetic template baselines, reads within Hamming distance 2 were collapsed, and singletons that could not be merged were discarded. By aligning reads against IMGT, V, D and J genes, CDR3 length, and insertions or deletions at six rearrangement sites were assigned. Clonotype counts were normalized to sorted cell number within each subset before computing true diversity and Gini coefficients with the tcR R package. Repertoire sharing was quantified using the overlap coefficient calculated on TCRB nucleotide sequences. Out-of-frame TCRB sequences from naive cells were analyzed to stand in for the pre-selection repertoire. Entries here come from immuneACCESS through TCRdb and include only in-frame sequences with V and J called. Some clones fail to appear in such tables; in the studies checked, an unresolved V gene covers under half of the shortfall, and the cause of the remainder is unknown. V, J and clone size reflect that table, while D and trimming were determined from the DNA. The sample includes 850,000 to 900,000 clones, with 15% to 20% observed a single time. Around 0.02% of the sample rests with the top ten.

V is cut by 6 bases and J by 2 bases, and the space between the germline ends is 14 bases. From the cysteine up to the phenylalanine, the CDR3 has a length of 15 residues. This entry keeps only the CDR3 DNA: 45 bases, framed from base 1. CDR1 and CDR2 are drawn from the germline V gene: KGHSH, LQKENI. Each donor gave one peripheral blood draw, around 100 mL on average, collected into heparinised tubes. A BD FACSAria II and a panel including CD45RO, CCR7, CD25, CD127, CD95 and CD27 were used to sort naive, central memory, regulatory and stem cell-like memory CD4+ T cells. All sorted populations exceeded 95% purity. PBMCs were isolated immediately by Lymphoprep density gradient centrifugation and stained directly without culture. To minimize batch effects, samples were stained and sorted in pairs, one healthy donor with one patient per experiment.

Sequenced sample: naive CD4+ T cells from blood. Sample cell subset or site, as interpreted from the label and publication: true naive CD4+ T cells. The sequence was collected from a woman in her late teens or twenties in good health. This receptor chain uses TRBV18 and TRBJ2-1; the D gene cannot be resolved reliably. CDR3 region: CASSTQRWPYNEQFF. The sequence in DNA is TGTGCCAGCTCTACGCAACGTTGGCCCTACAATGAGCAGTTCTTC.